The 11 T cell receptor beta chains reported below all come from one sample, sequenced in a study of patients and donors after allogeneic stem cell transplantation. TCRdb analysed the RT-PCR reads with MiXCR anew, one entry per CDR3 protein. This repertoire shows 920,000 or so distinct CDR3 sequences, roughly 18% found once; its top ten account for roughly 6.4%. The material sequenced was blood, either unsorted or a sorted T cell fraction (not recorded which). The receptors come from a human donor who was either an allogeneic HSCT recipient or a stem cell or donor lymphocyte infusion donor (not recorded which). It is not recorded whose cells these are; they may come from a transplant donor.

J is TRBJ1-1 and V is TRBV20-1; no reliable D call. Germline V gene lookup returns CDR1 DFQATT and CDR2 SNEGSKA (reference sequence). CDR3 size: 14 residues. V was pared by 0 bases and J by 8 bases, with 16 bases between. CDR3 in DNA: TGCAGTGCTAGAGAGGGGAGGACCAAGAGGGAAGCTTTCTTT. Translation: CSAREGRTKREAFF.

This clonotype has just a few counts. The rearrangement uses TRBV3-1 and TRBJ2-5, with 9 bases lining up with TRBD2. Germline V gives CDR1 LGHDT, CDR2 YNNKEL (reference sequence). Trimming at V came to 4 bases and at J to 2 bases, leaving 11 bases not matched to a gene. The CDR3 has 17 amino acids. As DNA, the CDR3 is TGTGCCAGCAGCCCACTTAATGCGGGAGGGCCTCAAGAGACCCAGTACTTC. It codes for CASSPLNAGGPQETQYF.

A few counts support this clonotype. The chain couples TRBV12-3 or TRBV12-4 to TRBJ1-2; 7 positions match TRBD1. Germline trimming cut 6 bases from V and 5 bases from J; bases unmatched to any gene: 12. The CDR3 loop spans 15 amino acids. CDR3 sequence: CASSRGGSPSYGYTF. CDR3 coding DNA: TGTGCCAGCAGCCGAGGGGGCAGCCCTTCTTATGGCTACACCTTC.

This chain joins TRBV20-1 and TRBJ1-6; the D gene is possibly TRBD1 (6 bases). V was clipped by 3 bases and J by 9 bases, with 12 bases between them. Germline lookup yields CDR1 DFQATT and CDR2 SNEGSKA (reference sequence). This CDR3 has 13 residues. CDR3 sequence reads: CSASLRGPSPLHF. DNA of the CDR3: TGCAGTGCTAGTCTCAGGGGCCCTTCACCCCTCCACTTT.

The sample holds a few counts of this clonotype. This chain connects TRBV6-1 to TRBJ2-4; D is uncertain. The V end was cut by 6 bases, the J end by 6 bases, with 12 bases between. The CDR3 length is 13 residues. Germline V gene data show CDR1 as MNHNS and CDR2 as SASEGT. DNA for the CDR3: TGTGCCAGCAGCCCGCCCAGAAGAAACATTCAGTACTTC. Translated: CASSPPRRNIQYF.

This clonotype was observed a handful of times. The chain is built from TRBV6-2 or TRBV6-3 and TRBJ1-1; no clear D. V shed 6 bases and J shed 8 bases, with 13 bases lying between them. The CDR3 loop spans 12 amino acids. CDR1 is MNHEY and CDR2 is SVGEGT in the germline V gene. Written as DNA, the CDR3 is TGTGCCAGCAGCCCCTATCCGGGGGAAGCTTTCTTT. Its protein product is CASSPYPGEAFF.

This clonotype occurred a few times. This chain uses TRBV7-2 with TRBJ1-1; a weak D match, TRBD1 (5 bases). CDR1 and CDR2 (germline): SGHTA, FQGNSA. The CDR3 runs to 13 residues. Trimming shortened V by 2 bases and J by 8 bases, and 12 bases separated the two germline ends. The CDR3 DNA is TGTGCCAGCAGCTTACGTTGGGGCGAGGAAGCTTTCTTT. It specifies CASSLRWGEEAFF.

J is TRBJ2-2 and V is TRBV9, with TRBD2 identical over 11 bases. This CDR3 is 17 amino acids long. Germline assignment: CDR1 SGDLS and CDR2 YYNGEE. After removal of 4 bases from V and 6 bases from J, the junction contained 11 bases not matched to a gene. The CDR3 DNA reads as TGTGCCAGCAGCCCCTATGTAACTAGCGGGAGTCCCGGGGAGCTGTTTTTT. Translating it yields CASSPYVTSGSPGELFF.

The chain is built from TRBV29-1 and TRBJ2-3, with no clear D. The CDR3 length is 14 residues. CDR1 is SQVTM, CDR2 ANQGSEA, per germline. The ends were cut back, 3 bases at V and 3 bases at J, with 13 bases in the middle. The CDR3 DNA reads TGCAGCGTTGATAAGGGAAGAAGTACAGATACGCAGTATTTT. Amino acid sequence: CSVDKGRSTDTQYF.

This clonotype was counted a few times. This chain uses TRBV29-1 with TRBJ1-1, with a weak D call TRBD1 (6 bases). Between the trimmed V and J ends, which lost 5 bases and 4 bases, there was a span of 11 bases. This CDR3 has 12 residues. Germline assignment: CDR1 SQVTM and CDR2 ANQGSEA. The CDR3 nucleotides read TGCAGCGTTATGACAGGAATCACTGAAGCTTTCTTT. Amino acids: CSVMTGITEAFF.

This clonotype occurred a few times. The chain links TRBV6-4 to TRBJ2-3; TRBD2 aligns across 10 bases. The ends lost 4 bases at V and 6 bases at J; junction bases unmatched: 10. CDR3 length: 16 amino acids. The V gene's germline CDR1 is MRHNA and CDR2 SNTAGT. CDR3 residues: CASSVGSAGGPDTQYF. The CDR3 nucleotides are TGTGCCAGCAGTGTTGGCTCAGCGGGGGGGCCGGATACGCAGTATTTT.